The rows below give T cell receptor beta chains drawn from one sample of a study of post-analysis software for immune sequencing data. A single record per CDR3 protein comes from TCRdb applying MiXCR to the PCR reads. The sample lists approximately 260,000 distinct CDR3 sequences, 35% to 40% occurring once. Sample: blood. Source of these receptors: a girl aged 10-17 years with multiple sclerosis. CDR3s include the opening cysteine and the closing phenylalanine or tryptophan. The D gene is left open where the match is weak. The listing skips clone size in some rows; elsewhere it reads once, few, many or a size class.

d_gene	v_gene	j_gene	abundance	CDR3nt	CDR3aa
.	TRBV10-3	TRBJ1-1	.	TGTGCCATCAGTACAGGGTCGAACACTGAAGCTTTCTTT	CAISTGSNTEAFF
TRBD1	TRBV29-1	TRBJ1-1	.	TGCAGCGCCCTGACAGGGCAGGGCACTGAAGCTTTCTTT	CSALTGQGTEAFF
.	TRBV9	TRBJ1-2	.	TGTGCCAGCAGCGGAGGATCGTGGGACTATGGCTACACCTTC	CASSGGSWDYGYTF
.	TRBV9	TRBJ1-2	.	TGTGCCAGCAGCTTTAGACAGGACCTATCTCCCACGCACTATGGCTACACCTTC	CASSFRQDLSPTHYGYTF
.	TRBV4-1	TRBJ2-1	.	TGCGCCAGCAGCCAAGTTGGGGGGAGAAACTCCTACAATGAGCAGTTCTTC	CASSQVGGRNSYNEQFF
.	TRBV19	TRBJ1-2	.	TGTGCCAGTAGTGAACGCCGGGATACTCTTTCTGCGGCATATGGCTACACCTTC	CASSERRDTLSAAYGYTF
TRBD2	TRBV5-1	TRBJ2-7	.	TGCGCCAGCAGCTTGGAGCGGGAGAGAGAGAATGAGCAGTACTTC	CASSLERERENEQYF
.	TRBV28	TRBJ1-2	many	TGTGCCAGCAGTTTGGGGCGGGGAAGAGACTATGGCTACACCTTC	CASSLGRGRDYGYTF
.	TRBV6-4	TRBJ2-2	.	TGTGCCAGCAGTGTCGACATGTCGGCCACCGGGGAGCTGTTTTTT	CASSVDMSATGELFF
.	TRBV6-5	TRBJ1-2	many	TGTGCCAGCAGTTTACACCCCCGGGGGGCCGGTGGCTACACCTTC	CASSLHPRGAGGYTF
.	TRBV6-1	TRBJ2-6	many	TGTGCCAGCAGTGAAAAGAGCTCTGGGGCCAACGTCCTGACTTTC	CASSEKSSGANVLTF
.	TRBV5-6	TRBJ1-2	once	TGTGCCAGCAGCTTGGTTCAGGGGTTACATGGCTACACCTTC	CASSLVQGLHGYTF
.	TRBV5-5	TRBJ1-6	many	TGTGCCAGCAGCTTACCCGGGCATTCACCCCTCCACTTT	CASSLPGHSPLHF
.	TRBV7-9	TRBJ2-1	many	TGTGCCAGCAGCTTAAGCATCGGAAGAGGGGGTCAATCCTACAATGAGCAGTTCTTC	CASSLSIGRGGQSYNEQFF
.	TRBV5-6	TRBJ2-2	.	TGTGCCAGCAGCCCGAGAAGGATCCTACCCACCGGAGAGCTGTTTTTT	CASSPRRILPTGELFF
.	TRBV7-3	TRBJ2-4	.	TGTGCCAGCAGCCGGGAACCCCTGGGAGAGCAGTACTTC	CASSREPLGEQYF
.	TRBV7-9	TRBJ1-4	many	TGTGCCAGCACCACAACCCAGGGCGAAAAACTGTTTTTT	CASTTTQGEKLFF
.	TRBV19	TRBJ1-6	.	TGTGCCAGTAGTAACGGGCGGCAGGTGGATTCACCCCTCCACTTT	CASSNGRQVDSPLHF
TRBD2	TRBV19	TRBJ2-1	.	TGTGCCAGTAGGGCCGGGGGTAGCGGGAGGGGTTGGCCGTCCGAAAATGAGCAGTTCTTC	CASRAGGSGRGWPSENEQFF
.	TRBV20-1	TRBJ2-2	.	TGCAGTGCTAAGACCGGGACCCGGGACACCGGGGAGCTGTTTTTT	CSAKTGTRDTGELFF
.	TRBV10-3	TRBJ2-7	few	TGTGCCATCAGCGGAGGGGACAATGAGGGTGAGCAGTACTTC	CAISGGDNEGEQYF
TRBD1	TRBV2	TRBJ1-5	few	TGTGCCAGCAGTGCCGGACAGGGTCTTAACCAGCCCCAGCATTTT	CASSAGQGLNQPQHF
.	TRBV10-3	TRBJ2-4	few	TGTGCCATCAGTGGCGGAAACATTCAGTACTTC	CAISGGNIQYF
.	TRBV29-1	TRBJ1-4	many	TGCAGCGTTGGAGAGGTCAAGGGGGAAAAACTGTTTTTT	CSVGEVKGEKLFF
.	TRBV7-6	TRBJ2-3	many	TGTGCCAGCAGCTTAGGACAGGCGACCACAGATACGCAGTATTTT	CASSLGQATTDTQYF
.	TRBV2	TRBJ2-3	.	TGTGCCAGCAGCCGGGGGAGAGGGGCCGATACGCAGTATTTT	CASSRGRGADTQYF
.	TRBV3-1	TRBJ2-6	few	TGTGCCAGTTCGGGTGGGGTTCTCTCTGGGGCCAACGTCCTGACTTTC	CASSGGVLSGANVLTF
.	TRBV15	TRBJ2-3	.	TGTGCCACCAGCAGACCCTCCGTTGGCACAGATACGCAGTATTTT	CATSRPSVGTDTQYF
.	TRBV12-3/TRBV12-4	TRBJ1-5	.	TGTGCCAGCAGTATAAATAGCAATCAGCCCCAGCATTTT	CASSINSNQPQHF
TRBD1	TRBV20-1	TRBJ1-1	many	TGCAGTGCTAGAGACCCTGGACAGGGGGTTCGGAACACTGAAGCTTTCTTT	CSARDPGQGVRNTEAFF
.	TRBV20-1	TRBJ1-4	.	TGCAGTGCTAGATCGTTGGACTTCAACGAAAAACTGTTTTTT	CSARSLDFNEKLFF
TRBD2	TRBV12-3/TRBV12-4	TRBJ2-1	many	TGTGCCAGCAGTCAAGCCCGACTAGCGGGCGAGCAGTTCTTC	CASSQARLAGEQFF
TRBD1	TRBV5-5	TRBJ1-4	many	TGTGCCAGCAGCCTACTGTCGACAGGGACGGGGGAAAAACTGTTTTTT	CASSLLSTGTGEKLFF
TRBD1	TRBV24-1	TRBJ2-5	many	TGTGCCACCAGTGATTCGGACAGGGGCGGAGAGGAGACCCAGTACTTC	CATSDSDRGGEETQYF
.	TRBV4-1	TRBJ1-1	.	TGCGCCAGCAGCCAGTGGAACACTGAAGCTTTCTTT	CASSQWNTEAFF
TRBD1	TRBV5-1	TRBJ2-5	.	TGCGCCAGCAGCTCCGGGACAGGGGAAGAGACCCAGTACTTC	CASSSGTGEETQYF
.	TRBV5-1	TRBJ2-5	medium-sized	TGCGCCAGCACTCGGGGAGAGGGAGAGACCCAGTACTTC	CASTRGEGETQYF
.	TRBV29-1	TRBJ2-7	.	TGCAGCGTTGGGAGTTACGAGCAGTACTTC	CSVGSYEQYF
.	TRBV20-1	TRBJ1-2	.	TGCAGTGCAACTACCGTAGGGGTCGGTTATGGCCACACCTTC	CSATTVGVGYGHTF
.	TRBV7-8	TRBJ2-7	many	TGTGCCAGCAGCTTATTTCCAGACTCGAACTACGAGCAGTACTTC	CASSLFPDSNYEQYF
.	TRBV7-2	TRBJ2-7	.	TGTGCCAGCAGCCCCTATACAGGGAGGGTCTACGAGCAGTACTTC	CASSPYTGRVYEQYF
.	TRBV7-2	TRBJ2-7	.	TGTGCCAGCAGCTTAGACGGCGGGCGCTCCTACGAGCAGTACTTC	CASSLDGGRSYEQYF
TRBD1	TRBV18	TRBJ1-5	.	TGTGCCAGCTCACCCAAAACAGGGGGAGATCAGCCCCAGCATTTT	CASSPKTGGDQPQHF
TRBD2	TRBV20-1	TRBJ2-1	once	TGCAGTGCTAGAGATAAAGCGGGAGGATTAATCGAGCAGTTCTTC	CSARDKAGGLIEQFF
.	TRBV5-1	TRBJ2-7	.	TGCGCCAGCAGCTTGGCCCCACTGGGGAATGAGCAGTACTTC	CASSLAPLGNEQYF